This T cell receptor beta chain was identified during a study of chronic HIV infection and antiretroviral therapy. Per germline, CDR1 MNHNS and CDR2 SASEGT. CDR3 length equals 13 residues. The V segment lost 11 bases and the J segment 1 base; nucleotides outside the gene matches: 3. TCRdb called the 5' RACE reads again in MiXCR, with one record for every CDR3 protein. The table lists 40,000 to 50,000 distinct CDR3 sequences, about 18% of them singletons. This clonotype has only a few counts. Sequenced material: peripheral blood. This TCR was recovered from an adult who had HIV and had not received antiretroviral therapy, or was an uninfected healthy control (not recorded which). This chain connects TRBV6-1 to TRBJ2-2; 8 nucleotides align to TRBD2. The CDR3 loop reads CAGRGVNTGELFF. CDR3 bases: TGTGCCGGGCGGGGGGTGAACACCGGGGAGCTGTTTTTT.